The 28 T cell receptor beta chains below were found in one sample sequenced in a study of cytomegalovirus exposure and HLA in healthy donors. The PCR used 60 Vbeta and 13 Jbeta primers. Produced via immunoSEQ multiplex PCR; TCRdb's table is partial and in-frame only. The data contain approximately 100,000 clones, 74% of them singletons. Sequenced sample: PBMCs. These receptors originate from a man aged 50 or older in good health and CMV-seropositive.

V gene TRBV6-1 combines with J gene TRBJ1-5; D is possibly TRBD1 (5 bases). Germline values: CDR1 MNHNS, CDR2 SASEGT. V gave up 3 bases and J gave up 3 bases, with 21 bases separating them. This CDR3 spans 18 amino acids. The DNA of the CDR3 is TGTGCCAGCAGTGATAGACAGCACTTTACCGCAAACAATCAGCCCCAGCATTTT. It translates to CASSDRQHFTANNQPQHF.

This chain links TRBV7-9 with TRBJ2-1; D remains unclear. Germline CDR1 and CDR2: SEHNR and FQNEAQ (reference sequence). The CDR3 sequence is 14 residues long. V was trimmed by 2 bases and J by 10 bases, leaving 15 bases between them. CDR3 DNA: TGTGCCAGCAGCTTAAGCGCGGCTATACGAGAGCAGTTCTTC. Translated, it gives CASSLSAAIREQFF.

A single count supports this clone. This chain connects TRBV6-1 to TRBJ2-7; D unresolved. Trimming left V 6 bases short and J 0 bases short, with 15 bases between. Germline values: CDR1 MNHNS, CDR2 SASEGT. This CDR3 is 15 amino acids long. CDR3 nucleotides: TGTGCCAGCAGGCTAGTCGAGTGGAGCTCCTACGAGCAGTACTTC. Its protein is CASRLVEWSSYEQYF.

V gene TRBV7-9 combines with J gene TRBJ2-5, with D perhaps matching TRBD2 (6 bases). V dropped 4 bases and J dropped 3 bases, with 15 bases sitting between them. The CDR3 extends over 15 amino acids. Germline loops: CDR1 SEHNR, CDR2 FQNEAQ (reference sequence). CDR3 protein: CASSSLDGRKETQYF. Here the CDR3 DNA reads TGTGCCAGCAGCTCCCTTGACGGGAGAAAAGAGACCCAGTACTTC. Looking up the rest from reference TRBV7-9 and TRBJ2-5 gives the full variable domain: DTGVSQNPRHKITKRGQNVTFRCDPISEHNRLYWYRQTLGQGPEFLTYFQNEAQLEKSRLLSDRFSAERPKGSFSTLEIQRTEQGDSAMYLCASSSLDGRKETQYFGPGTRLLVL.

This rearrangement joins TRBV2 to TRBJ2-2, with D perhaps matching TRBD2 (6 bases). Trimming left V 7 bases short and J 9 bases short, with 18 bases between. Germline CDR1 and CDR2: SNHLY and FYNNEI. The CDR3 has 14 amino acids. The CDR3 DNA follows: TGTGCCAGCACCCCTTGGGAGGAGGGGCGGGAGCTGTTTTTT. Translating gives CASTPWEEGRELFF. The full variable domain, its missing parts supplied by reference TRBV2 and TRBJ2-2, is EPEVTQTPSHQVTQMGQEVILRCVPISNHLYFYWYRQILGQKVEFLVSFYNNEISEKSEIFDDQFSVERPDGSNFTLKIRSTKLEDSAMYFCASTPWEEGRELFFGEGSRLTVL.

The chain joins TRBV6-1 to TRBJ2-6, with unresolved D. Germline CDR1 and CDR2: MNHNS and SASEGT. There are 16 residues in the CDR3. Trimming shortened V by 1 base and J by 2 bases, and 9 bases separated the two germline ends. DNA for the CDR3: TGTGCCAGCAGTGAAGTACTCATCCCTGGGGCCAACGTCCTGACTTTC. Amino acid sequence: CASSEVLIPGANVLTF.

The chain couples TRBV11-1 to TRBJ1-2; no reliable D call. The length of the CDR3 is 15 residues. V lost 5 bases and J lost 4, with 17 bases in between. Germline-derived CDR1 and CDR2 are SGHAT and FQDESV (reference sequence). CDR3 region: CASSPSVALSYGYTF. The CDR3 DNA reads TGTGCCAGCAGCCCTTCGGTTGCTCTGAGCTATGGCTACACCTTC.

The gene calls are TRBV6-6 and TRBJ1-2; D is possibly TRBD1 (5 bases). CDR1 and CDR2 (germline): MNHNY, SVGAGI (reference sequence). Trimming stripped 5 bases from V and 3 bases from J, with 7 bases between. The length of the CDR3 is 12 residues. The CDR3 DNA sequence: TGTGCCAGCAGTCAGGGATACTATGGCTACACCTTC. It codes for CASSQGYYGYTF.

CDR3: CASSSLTSGGEQYF. The CDR3 bases are TGCGCCAGCAGCTCCTTGACTAGCGGGGGGGAGCAGTATTTT. The chain carries TRBV5-1 and TRBJ2-3; 14 bases match TRBD2. V lost 3 bases to trimming and J lost 11 bases; unmatched junction nucleotides: 5. Germline lookup yields CDR1 SGHRS and CDR2 YFSETQ. The CDR3 totals 14 residues.

The chain uses TRBV9 and TRBJ2-2; 8 bases map to TRBD2. The CDR3 is 15 residues long. V was pared by 4 bases and J by 7 bases, with 9 bases of the junction left unmatched. CDR1 is SGDLS, CDR2 YYNGEE, per germline. CDR3 in DNA: TGTGCCAGCAGCCCACTTGGACTAGCTGTCGGGGAGCTGTTTTTT. Translated: CASSPLGLAVGELFF.

The V gene is TRBV11-2, the J gene TRBJ1-1; D ambiguous. Trimming pared 0 bases from V and 4 bases from J, leaving 6 bases between. Germline assignment: CDR1 SGHAT and CDR2 FQNNGV. The CDR3 extends over 13 amino acids. CDR3 in amino acids: CASSLELGTEAFF. The CDR3 region has the DNA TGTGCCAGCAGCTTAGAACTCGGCACTGAAGCTTTCTTT.

This sequence joins TRBV11-2 and TRBJ1-2; 8 bases are shared with TRBD1. This CDR3 has 14 residues. Germline CDR1 and CDR2: SGHAT and FQNNGV. V was clipped by 4 bases and J by 4 bases; unmatched bases: 5. CDR3 loop: CASSSDRGGYGYTF. DNA of the CDR3: TGTGCCAGCAGCTCCGACAGGGGCGGCTATGGCTACACCTTC.

This sequence joins TRBV5-1 and TRBJ1-4; D ambiguous. The CDR3 consists of 15 residues. CDR1 and CDR2 (germline): SGHRS, YFSETQ. The V and J ends lost 4 bases and 3 bases respectively, with 13 bases between them. The CDR3 region has the DNA TGCGCCAGCAGCGCTACTCTGCTAGCTAATGAAAAACTGTTTTTT. Its protein is CASSATLLANEKLFF.

V gene TRBV5-6 combines with J gene TRBJ2-7; maybe TRBD2 (5 bases). CDR3 size: 17 residues. Trimming pared 1 base from V and 6 bases from J, leaving 23 bases between. In germline, CDR1 is SGHDT, CDR2 YYEEEE. CDR3 loop: CASSLMSRTPLLFEQYF. The DNA for the CDR3 is TGTGCCAGCAGCTTGATGAGCCGGACTCCCCTCCTCTTCGAGCAGTACTTC.

The CDR3 loop reads CASSQTGTGGNEQFF. In DNA form, the CDR3 reads TGTGCCAGCAGCCAAACCGGGACAGGGGGCAATGAGCAGTTCTTC. The chain uses TRBV13 and TRBJ2-1, with 11 bases lining up with TRBD1. With 5 bases clipped from V and 6 bases from J, the junction kept 6 bases outside the gene matches. The CDR3 spans 15 residues. The germline V gene has CDR1 PRHDT and CDR2 FYEKMQ (reference sequence).

As DNA, the CDR3 is TGTGCCAGCAGCCCGGGGGGGAGGCTCTCTGGGGCCAACGTCCTGACTTTC. It specifies CASSPGGRLSGANVLTF. The rearrangement links TRBV7-3 to TRBJ2-6; 8 nucleotides line up with TRBD2. The germline gives CDR1 SGHTA, CDR2 FQGTGA. The length of the CDR3 is 17 residues. Germline trimming cut 5 bases from V and 0 bases from J; bases unmatched to any gene: 6.

This clone was picked up a small number of times. V and J are TRBV5-1 and TRBJ2-1; D is uncertain. CDR1 SGHRS and CDR2 YFSETQ come from the germline V gene. Trimming stripped 3 bases from V and 4 bases from J, with 8 bases between. There are 13 residues in the CDR3. For the CDR3, the DNA is TGCGCCAGCAGCTCGACAACTTACAATGAGCAGTTCTTC. Its protein product is CASSSTTYNEQFF.

This clone was observed once. At one boundary the junction diverges from the germline segment, which might be a read error. The gene calls are TRBV10-1 and TRBJ2-2; 13 bases align to TRBD2. Per the germline V gene, CDR1 is WNHNN and CDR2 is SYGVQD (reference sequence). The CDR3 loop spans 15 amino acids. For the CDR3, the DNA is TGCGCCAGCACAGGGACTAGCGGGGCAACCGGGGGGCTGTTTTTT. This translates into CASTGTSGATGGLFF.

The V gene is TRBV4-2, the J gene TRBJ2-5; D might be TRBD2 (6 bases). CDR1 is LGHNA, CDR2 YNFKEQ, per germline. Trimming cost V 0 bases and J 5 bases, with 13 bases left between them. CDR3 length equals 15 residues. CDR3 in DNA: TGTGCCAGCAGCCAAGATCCCGGGAGCCAGGAGACCCAGTACTTC. It encodes CASSQDPGSQETQYF.

This clone was observed a handful of times. The rearrangement uses TRBV4-2 and TRBJ2-2, with a tentative D call TRBD1 (6 bases). The CDR3 extends over 14 amino acids. Germline assignment: CDR1 LGHNA and CDR2 YNFKEQ. Trimming shortened V by 1 base and J by 6 bases, and 9 bases separated the two germline ends. The DNA for the CDR3 is TGTGCCAGCAGCCAAGGACAGGTTCCCGGGGAGCTGTTTTTT. Residues: CASSQGQVPGELFF.

J is TRBJ1-5 and V is TRBV19; 10 nucleotides agree with TRBD1. Germline V lookup: CDR1 LNHDA, CDR2 SQIVND (reference sequence). The CDR3 runs to 17 residues. V shed 4 bases and J 6 bases; nucleotides not matched to a gene: 12. In DNA form, the CDR3 reads TGTGCCAGTAGTACCATCAGGACAGGGGGACAGGGTCAGCCCCAGCATTTT. Encoded protein: CASSTIRTGGQGQPQHF. The complete variable domain, with remaining parts taken from reference TRBV19 and TRBJ1-5, reads DGGITQSPKYLFRKEGQNVTLSCEQNLNHDAMYWYRQDPGQGLRLIYYSQIVNDFQKGDIAEGYSVSREKKESFPLTVTSAQKNPTAFYLCASSTIRTGGQGQPQHFGDGTRLSIL.

The V gene is TRBV25-1, the J gene TRBJ1-1; no firm D call. Germline V CDR1 and CDR2: MGHDK, SYGVNS. The CDR3 covers 13 residues. V lost 8 bases to trimming and J lost 6 bases, with 16 bases between them. Here the CDR3 DNA reads TGTGCCAGCGACCAGACTCTTTGGTCTGAAGCTTTCTTT. This encodes CASDQTLWSEAFF.

The chain is built from TRBV5-3 and TRBJ2-2; D is possibly TRBD2 (5 bases). TRBV5-3 is sorted into the ORF group, with uncertain function. V was cut by 0 bases and J by 7 bases, with 7 bases left in between. The CDR3 contains 13 residues. CDR3: CARSLDRGGELFF. As DNA, the CDR3 is TGTGCCAGAAGCTTGGACCGGGGCGGGGAGCTGTTTTTT.

The V gene is TRBV4-2, the J gene TRBJ2-7; D possibly corresponds to TRBD1 (6 bases). V was cut by 1 base and J by 1 base, with 11 bases left in between. CDR3 size: 15 residues. The germline V gene encodes CDR1 LGHNA and CDR2 YNFKEQ. CDR3 sequence: CASSQASTGSYEQYF. The CDR3 DNA sequence: TGTGCCAGCAGCCAAGCGTCCACAGGGTCCTACGAGCAGTACTTC.

V and J are TRBV10-3 and TRBJ1-4; 10 positions match TRBD1. With V trimmed by 0 bases and J by 2 bases, 0 bases remained unmatched. The CDR3 contains 16 residues. Per the germline V gene, CDR1 is ENHRY and CDR2 is SYGVKD. The CDR3 protein is CAISESGQGTNEKLFF. The CDR3, as DNA: TGTGCCATCAGTGAGTCGGGACAGGGGACTAATGAAAAACTGTTTTTT.

The rearrangement links TRBV21-1 to TRBJ1-2; TRBD1 was called by the table and not checked on the DNA. TRBV21-1 is flagged as a pseudogene. This CDR3 is built from 18 residues. The CDR3: CASSKVRRGNRFFYGYTF. CDR3 DNA: TGTGCCAGCAGCAAAGTCCGAAGGGGGAACCGGTTTTTCTATGGCTACACCTTC.

The chain uses TRBV7-3 and TRBJ2-1; D remains unclear. The CDR3 consists of 13 residues. Trimming took 2 bases from V and 5 from J, leaving 7 bases between them. Germline V lookup: CDR1 SGHTA, CDR2 FQGTGA. The CDR3, as DNA: TGTGCCAGCAGCTTAGGTCTAGACAATGAGCAGTTCTTC. It codes for CASSLGLDNEQFF.

This sequence joins TRBV19 and TRBJ2-1, with D perhaps TRBD2 (5 bases). Germline V lookup: CDR1 LNHDA, CDR2 SQIVND (reference sequence). Trimming took 5 bases from V and 4 from J, leaving 9 bases between them. This CDR3 contains 13 residues. The CDR3 protein is CASSVRVYNEQFF. The CDR3 DNA sequence: TGTGCCAGTAGTGTGCGGGTTTACAATGAGCAGTTCTTC. The full variable domain, completed using reference TRBV19 and TRBJ2-1, is DGGITQSPKYLFRKEGQNVTLSCEQNLNHDAMYWYRQDPGQGLRLIYYSQIVNDFQKGDIAEGYSVSREKKESFPLTVTSAQKNPTAFYLCASSVRVYNEQFFGPGTRLTVL.